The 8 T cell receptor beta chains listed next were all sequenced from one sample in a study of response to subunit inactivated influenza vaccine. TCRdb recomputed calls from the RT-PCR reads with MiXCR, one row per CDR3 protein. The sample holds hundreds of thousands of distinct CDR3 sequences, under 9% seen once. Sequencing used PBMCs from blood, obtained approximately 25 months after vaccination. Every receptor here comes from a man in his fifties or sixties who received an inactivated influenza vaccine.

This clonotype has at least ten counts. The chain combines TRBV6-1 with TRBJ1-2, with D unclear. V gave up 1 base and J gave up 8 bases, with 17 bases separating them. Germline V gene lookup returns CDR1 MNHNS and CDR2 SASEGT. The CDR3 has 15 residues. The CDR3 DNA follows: TGTGCCAGCAGTGAAGACTCCCGAGGCCTATACGGCTACACCTTC. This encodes CASSEDSRGLYGYTF.

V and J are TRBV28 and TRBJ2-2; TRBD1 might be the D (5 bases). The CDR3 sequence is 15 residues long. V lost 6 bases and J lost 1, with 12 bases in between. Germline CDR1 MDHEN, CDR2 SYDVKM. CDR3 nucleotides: TGTGCCAGCAGGGGTAAAACAGGGAACACCGGGGAGCTGTTTTTT. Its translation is CASRGKTGNTGELFF.

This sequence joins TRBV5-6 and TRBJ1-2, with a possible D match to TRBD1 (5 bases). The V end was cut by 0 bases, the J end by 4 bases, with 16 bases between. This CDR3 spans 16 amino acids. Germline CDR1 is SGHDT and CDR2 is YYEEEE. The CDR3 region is CASSLATGLAGYGYTF. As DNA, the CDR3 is TGTGCCAGCAGCTTGGCTACAGGCTTAGCAGGCTATGGCTACACCTTC.

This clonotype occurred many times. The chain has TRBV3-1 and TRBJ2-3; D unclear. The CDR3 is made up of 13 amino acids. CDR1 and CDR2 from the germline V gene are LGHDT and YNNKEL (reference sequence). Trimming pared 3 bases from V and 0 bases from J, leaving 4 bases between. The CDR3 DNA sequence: TGTGCCAGCAGCCACTCTAGCACAGATACGCAGTATTTT. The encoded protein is CASSHSSTDTQYF.

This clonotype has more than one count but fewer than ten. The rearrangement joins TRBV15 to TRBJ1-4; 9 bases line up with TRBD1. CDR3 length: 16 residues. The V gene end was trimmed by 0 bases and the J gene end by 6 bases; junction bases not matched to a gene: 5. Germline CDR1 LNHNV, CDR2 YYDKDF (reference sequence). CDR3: CATSRDGTGGYEKLFF. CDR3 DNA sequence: TGTGCCACCAGCAGAGATGGTACAGGGGGCTATGAAAAACTGTTTTTT.

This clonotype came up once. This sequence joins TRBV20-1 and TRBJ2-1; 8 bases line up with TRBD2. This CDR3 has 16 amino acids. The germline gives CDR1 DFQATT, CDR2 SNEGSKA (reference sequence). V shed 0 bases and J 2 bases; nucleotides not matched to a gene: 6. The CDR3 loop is CSARDLLAAPYNEQFF. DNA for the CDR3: TGCAGTGCTAGAGATCTACTAGCGGCACCCTACAATGAGCAGTTCTTC.

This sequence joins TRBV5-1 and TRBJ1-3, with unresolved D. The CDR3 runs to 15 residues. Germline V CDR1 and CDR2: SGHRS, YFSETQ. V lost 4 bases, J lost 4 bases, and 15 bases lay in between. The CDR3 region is CASSRPEPGGNTIYF. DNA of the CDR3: TGCGCCAGCAGCCGACCTGAACCCGGGGGAAACACCATATATTTT.

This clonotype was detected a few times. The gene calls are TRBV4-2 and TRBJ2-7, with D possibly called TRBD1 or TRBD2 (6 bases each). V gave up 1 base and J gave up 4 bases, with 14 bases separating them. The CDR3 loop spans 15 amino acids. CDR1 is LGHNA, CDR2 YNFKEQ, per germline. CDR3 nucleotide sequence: TGTGCCAGCAGCCAAGGGTCGGGGGCTTATTACGAGCAGTACTTC. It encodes CASSQGSGAYYEQYF.